This TCR beta chain emerged from a study of CD8+CD57+ T cells in acquired aplastic anemia. At the level of the study: Average DNA yield from sorted CD4+ and CD8+ cells was approximately 3 ug.

An expansion of CD8+CD57+ cells by flow cytometry had been shown in patients chosen for sequencing. This CDR3 is 14 amino acids long. Germline V gives CDR1 SQVTM, CDR2 ANQGSEA. V lost 6 bases and J lost 6; bases outside the gene matches: 9. As regards this clonotype: Antigen unknown.

Genomic DNA acted as the template from which TCR beta VDJ combination and CDR3 sequence profiling were carried out. TCRdb reanalysed the reads using MiXCR and keeps one entry per CDR3 protein. The data hold roughly 80,000 distinct CDR3 sequences, with approximately 70% observed a single time. Whole-study results and caveats: Shared by patients and controls, 25 to 35 CD8+ CDR3s were abundant in patients.

The sequence was collected from a human donor with aplastic anemia. The specimen sequenced was sorted CD4+, CD8+, or CD8+CD57+ T cells (not recorded which) from PBMCs. This sequence joins TRBV29-1 and TRBJ2-7, with TRBD1 matching 12 bases. This CDR3 is CSVLPGTGGGEQYF. The CDR3 bases are TGCAGCGTCCTTCCCGGGACAGGGGGCGGCGAGCAGTACTTC.